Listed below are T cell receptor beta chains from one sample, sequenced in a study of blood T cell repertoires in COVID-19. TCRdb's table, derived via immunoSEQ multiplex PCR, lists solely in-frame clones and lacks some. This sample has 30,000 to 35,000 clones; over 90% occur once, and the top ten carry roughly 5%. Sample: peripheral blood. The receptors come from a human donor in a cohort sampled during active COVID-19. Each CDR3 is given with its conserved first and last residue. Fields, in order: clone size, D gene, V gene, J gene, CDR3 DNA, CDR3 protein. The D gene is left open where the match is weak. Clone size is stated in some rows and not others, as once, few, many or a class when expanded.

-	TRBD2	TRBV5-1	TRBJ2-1	TGCGCCAGCAGCTCGGGACTAGCGGGAGGAAATGAGCAGTTCTTC	CASSSGLAGGNEQFF
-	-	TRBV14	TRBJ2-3	TGTGCCAGCAGCCAAGATTTCAGTAGCCCTCCCCACACAGATACGCAGTATTTT	CASSQDFSSPPHTDTQYF
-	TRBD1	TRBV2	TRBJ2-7	TGTGCCAGCAGTGACTTAGGGGGCGCAGACGAGCAGTACTTC	CASSDLGGADEQYF
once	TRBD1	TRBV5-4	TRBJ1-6	TGTGCCAGCAGCCTGGGGGGGGACAGCTCCTATAATTCACCCCTCCACTTT	CASSLGGDSSYNSPLHF
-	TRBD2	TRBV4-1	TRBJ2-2	TGCGCCAGCAGTCGGGGGACCGGGACTAGCGGGAGGAAGAACACCGGGGAGCTGTTTTTT	CASSRGTGTSGRKNTGELFF
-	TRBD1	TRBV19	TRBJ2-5	TGTGCCAGTAGAGGCAGGGGGAAAGAGACCCAGTACTTC	CASRGRGKETQYF
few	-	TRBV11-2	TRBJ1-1	TGTGCCAGCAGCTCCCGTCGGAACACTGAAGCTTTCTTT	CASSSRRNTEAFF
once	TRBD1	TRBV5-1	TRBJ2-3	TGCGCCAGCAGCTCGGCAGGGGGTTACACAGATACGCAGTATTTT	CASSSAGGYTDTQYF
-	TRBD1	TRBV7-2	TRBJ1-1	TGTGCCAGCAGCTTAGTGAAGAGGGGGCTGACTGAAGCTTTCTTT	CASSLVKRGLTEAFF
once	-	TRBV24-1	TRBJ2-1	TGTGCCACCAGTGATTTGGGCGGGACCTCCTACAATGAGCAGTTCTTC	CATSDLGGTSYNEQFF
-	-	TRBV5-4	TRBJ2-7	TGTGCCAGCAGCTTGCCCCCGGGATCGCAGTACTTC	CASSLPPGSQYF
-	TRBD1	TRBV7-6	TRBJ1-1	TGTGCCAGCAGCTTGGGACAGAGACTGAACACTGAAGCTTTCTTT	CASSLGQRLNTEAFF
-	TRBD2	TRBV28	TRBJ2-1	TGTGCCAGCAGTTTACCGACTAGCGGGCAAAGCTCCTACAATGAGCAGTTCTTC	CASSLPTSGQSSYNEQFF
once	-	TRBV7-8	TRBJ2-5	TGTGCCAGCAGTCCGTACCAAGAGACCCAGTACTTC	CASSPYQETQYF
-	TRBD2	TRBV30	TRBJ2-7	TGTGCCTGGAGTCCCCCCCCTAGACTAGCGGCGACCTACGAGCAGTACTTC	CAWSPPPRLAATYEQYF
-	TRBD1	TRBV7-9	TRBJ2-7	TGTGCCAGCAGCTCTCGGACAGGGGGACCCTACGAGCAGTACTTC	CASSSRTGGPYEQYF
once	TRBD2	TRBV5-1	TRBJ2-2	TGCGCCAGCAGCTACGGGGCACTAGCGGAGTTAAACACCGGGGAGCTGTTTTTT	CASSYGALAELNTGELFF
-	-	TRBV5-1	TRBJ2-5	TGCGCCAGCAGCTTGACTTCGCGGAGGGCTCAAGAGACCCAGTACTTC	CASSLTSRRAQETQYF
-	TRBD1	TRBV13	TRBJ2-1	TGTGCCAGCAGCGCAGGACAGGGTATCGATGAGCAGTTCTTC	CASSAGQGIDEQFF
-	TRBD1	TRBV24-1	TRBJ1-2	TGTGCCACCAGTGAGGCGGACAGGGTGTGGACCTTC	CATSEADRVWTF
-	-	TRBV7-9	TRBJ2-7	TGTGCCAGCAGCGCACTAGGGGGATACGAGCAGTACTTC	CASSALGGYEQYF
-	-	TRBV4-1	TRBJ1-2	TGCGCCAGCAGCGGTAGGGGATATGGCTACACCTTC	CASSGRGYGYTF
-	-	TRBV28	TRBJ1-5	TGTGCCAGCAGTTTCGACCCTTATACGGGGAGGCAGGATCAGCCCCAGCATTTT	CASSFDPYTGRQDQPQHF
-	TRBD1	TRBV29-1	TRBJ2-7	TGCAGCGTAGATGACAGGGGGGACGAGCAGTACTTC	CSVDDRGDEQYF
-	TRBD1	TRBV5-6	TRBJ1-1	TGTGCCAGCAGCACCTCACAGGGGGTGAGGTCAACTGAAGCTTTCTTT	CASSTSQGVRSTEAFF
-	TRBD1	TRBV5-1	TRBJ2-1	TGCGCCAGCAGCAGTGCGGGACAGGGTTTGGTCGATGAGCAGTTCTTC	CASSSAGQGLVDEQFF
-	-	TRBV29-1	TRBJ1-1	TGCAGCGCAATGACCCCGGGAGCCAACACTGAAGCTTTCTTT	CSAMTPGANTEAFF
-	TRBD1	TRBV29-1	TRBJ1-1	TGCAGCGCGGCGGGGACAGGCGACACTGAAGCTTTCTTT	CSAAGTGDTEAFF
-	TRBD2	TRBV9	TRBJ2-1	TGTGCCAGCAGCGTAGAAAGGTCAGCGGGAGAACTTACCTCACAGTTCTTC	CASSVERSAGELTSQFF
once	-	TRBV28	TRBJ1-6	TGTGCCGGATCGGGACTCAGGAATTCACCCCTCCACTTT	CAGSGLRNSPLHF
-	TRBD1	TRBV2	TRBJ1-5	TGTGCCAGCAGCCGGACAGGGGAACTGGATAGCAATCAGCCCCAGCATTTT	CASSRTGELDSNQPQHF
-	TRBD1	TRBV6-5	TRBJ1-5	TGTGCCAGCAGCCGCGGACAGGAAGGGGAGCCCCAGCATTTT	CASSRGQEGEPQHF
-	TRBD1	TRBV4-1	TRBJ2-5	TGCGCCAGCAGCCTAACGACAGGGGGCGAGCAAGAGACCCAGTACTTC	CASSLTTGGEQETQYF
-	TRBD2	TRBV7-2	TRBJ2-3	TGTGCCAGCAGCTCGGCTAGCGGAACTACAGATACGCAGTATTTT	CASSSASGTTDTQYF
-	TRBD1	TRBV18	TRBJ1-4	TGTGCCAGCTCACCTTGGACAGGGACTAATGAAAAACTGTTTTTT	CASSPWTGTNEKLFF
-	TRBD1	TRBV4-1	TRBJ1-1	TGCGCCAGCAGCCAAGAAGGGACAGCGATGAACACTGAAGCTTTCTTT	CASSQEGTAMNTEAFF
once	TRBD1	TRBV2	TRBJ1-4	TGTGCCAGCACGATCGGACAGGGGGGTAATGAAAAACTGTTTTTT	CASTIGQGGNEKLFF
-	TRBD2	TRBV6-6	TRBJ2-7	TGTGCCAGCAGTCGAATATCTAGCGGGAGCTCCTACGAGCAGTACTTC	CASSRISSGSSYEQYF
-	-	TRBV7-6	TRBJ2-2	TGTGCCAGCAGCTTAAATGCCAGGACGAACACCGGGGAGCTGTTTTTT	CASSLNARTNTGELFF
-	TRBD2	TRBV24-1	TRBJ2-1	TGTGCCGCCCCGCTAGCGGGTGGGAATGAGCAGTTCTTC	CAAPLAGGNEQFF
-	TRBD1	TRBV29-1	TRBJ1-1	TGCAGCGCCAACACAGGGGGCCTATTAACTGAAGCTTTCTTT	CSANTGGLLTEAFF
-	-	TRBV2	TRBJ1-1	TGTGCCAGCAGTTGGACAGAGAACACTGAAGCTTTCTTT	CASSWTENTEAFF
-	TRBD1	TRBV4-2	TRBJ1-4	TGTGCCAGCAGCCCTCAACTTGGGGCCGACAGGGGGCGTTCAACTAATGAAAAACTGTTTTTT	CASSPQLGADRGRSTNEKLFF
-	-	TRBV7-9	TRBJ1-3	TGTGCCAGCAGTCCCCAGAATTTTGGAAACACCATATATTTT	CASSPQNFGNTIYF
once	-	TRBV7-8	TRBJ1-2	TGTGCCAGCAGCTTATTGGGGACCGGGGGTCGGTATGGCTACACCTTC	CASSLLGTGGRYGYTF
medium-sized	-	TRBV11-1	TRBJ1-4	TGTGCCAGCAGCGCAGGTGAAAAACTGTTTTTT	CASSAGEKLFF
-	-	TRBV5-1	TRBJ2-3	TGCGCCAGCAGCTTGGCCGGGCAGGGGAGCACAGATACGCAGTATTTT	CASSLAGQGSTDTQYF
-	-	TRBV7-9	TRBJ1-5	TGTGCCAGCAGCCCCGTGCAGGGGAGAGTTATCGATCAGCCCCAGCATTTT	CASSPVQGRVIDQPQHF
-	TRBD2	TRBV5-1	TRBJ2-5	TGCGCCAGCAGCTTGACCCGGGAGGGCGTGGAGACCCAGTACTTC	CASSLTREGVETQYF
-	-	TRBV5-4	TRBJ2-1	TGTGCCAGCAGCTTCGGACAGACGTTCGATGAGCAGTTCTTC	CASSFGQTFDEQFF
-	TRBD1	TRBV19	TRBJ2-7	TGTGCCAGTAGTCTCACCGGGACAGGAGCCTACGAGCAGTACTTC	CASSLTGTGAYEQYF
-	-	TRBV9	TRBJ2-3	TGTGCCAGCAGCGACCCGAGGGCCTCAGATACGCAGTATTTT	CASSDPRASDTQYF
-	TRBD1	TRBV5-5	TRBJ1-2	TGTGCCAGCAGCCCGGGACAGGACTATGGCTACACCTTC	CASSPGQDYGYTF
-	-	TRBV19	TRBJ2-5	TGTGCCAGTAATTCGCGATCAGGGGCCGGCGAAGAGACCCAGTACTTC	CASNSRSGAGEETQYF